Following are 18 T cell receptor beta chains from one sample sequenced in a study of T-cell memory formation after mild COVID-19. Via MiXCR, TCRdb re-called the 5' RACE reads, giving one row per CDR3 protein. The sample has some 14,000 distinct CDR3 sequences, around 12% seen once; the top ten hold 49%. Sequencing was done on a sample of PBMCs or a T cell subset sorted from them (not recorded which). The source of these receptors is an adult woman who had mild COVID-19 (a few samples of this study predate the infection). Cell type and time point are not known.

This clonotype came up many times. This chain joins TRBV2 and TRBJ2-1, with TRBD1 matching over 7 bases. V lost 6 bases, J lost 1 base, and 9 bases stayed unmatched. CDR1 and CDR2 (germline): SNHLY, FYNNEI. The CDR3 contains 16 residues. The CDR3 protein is CASRVLTGRSYNEQFF. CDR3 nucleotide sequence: TGTGCCAGCAGAGTCCTGACAGGGCGGTCCTACAATGAGCAGTTCTTC.

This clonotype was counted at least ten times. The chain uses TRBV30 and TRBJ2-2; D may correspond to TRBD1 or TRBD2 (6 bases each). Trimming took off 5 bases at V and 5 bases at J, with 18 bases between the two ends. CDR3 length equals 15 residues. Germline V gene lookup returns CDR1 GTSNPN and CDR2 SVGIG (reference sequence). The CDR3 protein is CAWEFWGAGTGELFF. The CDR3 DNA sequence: TGTGCCTGGGAATTTTGGGGGGCTGGAACCGGGGAGCTGTTTTTT.

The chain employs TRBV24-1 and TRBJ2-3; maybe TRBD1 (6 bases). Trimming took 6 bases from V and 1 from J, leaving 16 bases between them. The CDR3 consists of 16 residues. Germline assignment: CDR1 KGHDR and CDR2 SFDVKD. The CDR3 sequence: CATSSTGLARTDTQYF. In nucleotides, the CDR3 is TGTGCCACCAGTTCTACAGGGCTAGCACGCACAGATACGCAGTATTTT.

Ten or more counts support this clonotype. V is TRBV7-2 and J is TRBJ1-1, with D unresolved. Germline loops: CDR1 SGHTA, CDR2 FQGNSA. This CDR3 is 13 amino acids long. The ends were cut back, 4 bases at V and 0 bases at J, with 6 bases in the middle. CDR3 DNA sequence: TGTGCCAGCAGCTCACATCTGAACACTGAAGCTTTCTTT. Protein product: CASSSHLNTEAFF.

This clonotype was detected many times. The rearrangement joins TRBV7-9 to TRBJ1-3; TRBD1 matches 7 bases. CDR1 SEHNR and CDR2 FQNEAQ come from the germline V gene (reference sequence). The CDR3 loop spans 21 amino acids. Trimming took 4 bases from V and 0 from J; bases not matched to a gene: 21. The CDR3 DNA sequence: TGTGCCAGCAGCTCCCCTCGGACAGGCTTCGTTTTCCTCTTCTCTGGAAACACCATATATTTT. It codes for CASSSPRTGFVFLFSGNTIYF.

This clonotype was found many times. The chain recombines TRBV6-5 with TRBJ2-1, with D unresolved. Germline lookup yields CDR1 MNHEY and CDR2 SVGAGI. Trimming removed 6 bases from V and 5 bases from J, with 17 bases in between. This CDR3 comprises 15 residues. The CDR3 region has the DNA TGTGCCAGCAGCCCTCCGGGTCATAGGGACAATGAGCAGTTCTTC. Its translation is CASSPPGHRDNEQFF.

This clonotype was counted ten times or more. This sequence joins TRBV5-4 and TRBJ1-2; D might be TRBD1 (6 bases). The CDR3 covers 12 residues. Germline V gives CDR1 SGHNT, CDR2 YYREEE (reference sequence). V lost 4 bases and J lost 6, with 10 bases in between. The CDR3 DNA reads TGTGCCAGCAGCACCCCAGGGGATGGCTACACCTTC. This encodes CASSTPGDGYTF.

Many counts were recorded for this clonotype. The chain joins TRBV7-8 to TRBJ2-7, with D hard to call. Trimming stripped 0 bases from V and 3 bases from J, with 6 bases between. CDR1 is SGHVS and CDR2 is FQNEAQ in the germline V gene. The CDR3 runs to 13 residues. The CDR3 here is CASSLATNYEQYF. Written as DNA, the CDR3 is TGTGCCAGCAGCTTAGCAACAAACTACGAGCAGTACTTC.

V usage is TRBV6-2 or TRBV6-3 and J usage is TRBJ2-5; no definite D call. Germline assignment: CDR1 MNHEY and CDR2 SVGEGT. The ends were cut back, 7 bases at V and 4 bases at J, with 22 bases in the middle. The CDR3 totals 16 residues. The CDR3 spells CASTTTFPPQGETQYF. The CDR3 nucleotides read TGTGCCAGCACCACCACCTTCCCCCCACAAGGAGAGACCCAGTACTTC.

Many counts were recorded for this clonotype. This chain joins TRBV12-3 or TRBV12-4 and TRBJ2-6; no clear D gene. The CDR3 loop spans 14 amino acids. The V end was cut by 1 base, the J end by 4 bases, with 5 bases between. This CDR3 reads CASSLVRGANVLTF. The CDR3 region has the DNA TGTGCCAGCAGTTTAGTAAGGGGGGCCAACGTCCTGACTTTC.

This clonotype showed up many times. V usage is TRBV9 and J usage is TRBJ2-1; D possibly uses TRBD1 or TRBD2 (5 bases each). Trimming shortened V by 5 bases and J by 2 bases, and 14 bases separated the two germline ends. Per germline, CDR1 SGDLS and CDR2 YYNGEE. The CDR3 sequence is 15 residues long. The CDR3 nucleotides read TGTGCCAGCAGAGCTACCGGGACCCCCTACAATGAGCAGTTCTTC. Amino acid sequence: CASRATGTPYNEQFF.

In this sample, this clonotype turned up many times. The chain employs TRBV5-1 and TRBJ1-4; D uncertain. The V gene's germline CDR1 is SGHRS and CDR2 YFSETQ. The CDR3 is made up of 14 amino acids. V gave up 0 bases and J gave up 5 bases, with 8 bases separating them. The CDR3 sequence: CASSLGQPNEKLFF. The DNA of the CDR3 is TGCGCCAGCAGCTTGGGGCAGCCCAATGAAAAACTGTTTTTT. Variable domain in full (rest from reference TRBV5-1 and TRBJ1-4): KAGVTQTPRYLIKTRGQQVTLSCSPISGHRSVSWYQQTPGQGLQFLFEYFSETQRNKGNFPGRFSGRQFSNSRSEMNVSTLELGDSALYLCASSLGQPNEKLFFGSGTQLSVL.

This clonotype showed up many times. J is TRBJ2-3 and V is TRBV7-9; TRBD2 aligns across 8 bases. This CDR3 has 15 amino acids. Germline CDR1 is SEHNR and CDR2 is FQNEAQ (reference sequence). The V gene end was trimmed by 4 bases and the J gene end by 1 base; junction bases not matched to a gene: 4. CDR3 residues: CASSSLSGGTDTQYF. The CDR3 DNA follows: TGTGCCAGCAGCTCCCTTAGCGGGGGCACAGATACGCAGTATTTT.

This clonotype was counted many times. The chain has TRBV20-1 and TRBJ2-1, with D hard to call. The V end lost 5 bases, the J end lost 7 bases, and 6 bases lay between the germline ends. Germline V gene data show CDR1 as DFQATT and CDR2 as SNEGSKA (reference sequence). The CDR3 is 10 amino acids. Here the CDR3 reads CSAQLNEQFF. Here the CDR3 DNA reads TGCAGTGCTCAGTTGAATGAGCAGTTCTTC.

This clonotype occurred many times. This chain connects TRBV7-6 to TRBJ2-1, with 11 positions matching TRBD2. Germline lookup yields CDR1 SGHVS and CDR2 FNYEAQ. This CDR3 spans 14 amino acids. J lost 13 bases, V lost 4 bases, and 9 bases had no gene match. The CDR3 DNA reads TGTGCCAGCAGCTCCCCGAGCCTAGCGGGGGGCCAGTTCTTC. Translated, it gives CASSSPSLAGGQFF.

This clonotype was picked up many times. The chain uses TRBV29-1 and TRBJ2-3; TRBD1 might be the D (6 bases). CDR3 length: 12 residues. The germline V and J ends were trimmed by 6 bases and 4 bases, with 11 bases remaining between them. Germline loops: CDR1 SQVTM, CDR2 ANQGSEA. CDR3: CSVKQGPDTQYF. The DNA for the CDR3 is TGCAGCGTCAAACAGGGACCAGATACGCAGTATTTT.

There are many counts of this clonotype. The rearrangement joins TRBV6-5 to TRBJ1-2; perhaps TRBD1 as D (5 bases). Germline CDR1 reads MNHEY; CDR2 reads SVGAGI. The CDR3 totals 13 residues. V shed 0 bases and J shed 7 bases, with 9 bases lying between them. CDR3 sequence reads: CASSYSQGFGYTF. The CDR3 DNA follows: TGTGCCAGCAGTTACTCCCAGGGTTTTGGCTACACCTTC.

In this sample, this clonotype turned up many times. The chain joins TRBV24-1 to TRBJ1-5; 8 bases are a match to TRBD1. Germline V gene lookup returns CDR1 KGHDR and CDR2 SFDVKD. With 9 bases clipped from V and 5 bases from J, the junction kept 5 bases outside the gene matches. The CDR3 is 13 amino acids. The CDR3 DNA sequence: TGTGCCACCCTTGGACAGGGCTATCAGCCCCAGCATTTT. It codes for CATLGQGYQPQHF.